One sample yielded the 21 T cell receptor beta chains listed below, sequenced in a study of radiation and T cells in renal cell carcinoma. Profiling relied on immunoSEQ multiplex PCR, and the TCRdb table lists in-frame clones only, not all of them. The sample records 94,000 or so clones, 70% to 85% being singletons. Time point described: baseline pretreatment blood. The treatment is: 15 Gy SBRT to primary tumor, nephrectomy 4 weeks later. The sequencing used blood, collected from a patient whose treatment included radiotherapy and nephrectomy. The receptors shown here come from a man between 60 and 70 years old with renal cell carcinoma.

This chain links TRBV6-5 with TRBJ2-7; a possible D gene is TRBD1 (8 bases). The CDR3 loop spans 14 amino acids. CDR1 is MNHEY and CDR2 is SVGAGI in the germline V gene. V lost 6 bases and J lost 2, with 14 bases in between. CDR3 in amino acids: CASRGTGGAYEQYF. For the CDR3, the DNA is TGTGCCAGCAGGGGAACAGGGGGGGCCTACGAGCAGTACTTC.

The chain recombines TRBV19 with TRBJ1-5, with D possibly matching TRBD1 (5 bases). The CDR3 has 14 residues. V shed 7 bases and J shed 0 bases, with 10 bases lying between them. CDR1 and CDR2 (germline): LNHDA, SQIVND (reference sequence). The CDR3 nucleotides read TGTGCCAGTATACAGGCCAATAGCAATCAGCCCCAGCATTTT. Residues: CASIQANSNQPQHF.

The chain employs TRBV9 and TRBJ1-3; D is unclear. V was trimmed by 0 bases and J by 0 bases, leaving 10 bases between them. There are 16 residues in the CDR3. Germline V gene lookup returns CDR1 SGDLS and CDR2 YYNGEE. CDR3 residues: CASSVDGRFSGNTIYF. DNA of the CDR3: TGTGCCAGCAGCGTAGACGGACGCTTCTCTGGAAACACCATATATTTT.

The rearrangement links TRBV16 to TRBJ2-6; D remains unclear. Trimming took off 4 bases at V and 0 bases at J, with 7 bases between the two ends. Germline V gives CDR1 KGHSY, CDR2 FQNENV. The CDR3 contains 15 residues. CDR3 sequence: CASSLTFSGANVLTF. CDR3 coding DNA: TGTGCCAGCAGCCTAACCTTCTCTGGGGCCAACGTCCTGACTTTC.

The V and J genes are TRBV29-1 and TRBJ2-1, with 10 bases matching TRBD2. Germline trimming cut 6 bases from V and 8 bases from J; bases unmatched to any gene: 13. Germline V gene sequence: CDR1 SQVTM, CDR2 ANQGSEA. The CDR3 is made up of 15 amino acids. CDR3 bases: TGCAGCGTCGCCCTCTCTAGCGGGAGTGGGTATGAGCAGTTCTTC. This sequence encodes CSVALSSGSGYEQFF.

This clone was observed a single time. The chain uses TRBV7-3 and TRBJ2-3; 8 nucleotides match TRBD2. J lost 4 bases, V lost 5 bases, and 5 bases had no gene match. This CDR3 spans 14 amino acids. Germline CDR1 reads SGHTA; CDR2 reads FQGTGA. This chain's CDR3 is CASSPGLAADTQYF. CDR3 nucleotide sequence: TGTGCCAGCAGCCCCGGACTAGCCGCAGATACGCAGTATTTT.

The chain carries TRBV6-5 and TRBJ2-7; 10 bases match TRBD1. Germline lookup yields CDR1 MNHEY and CDR2 SVGAGI. Germline trimming cut 2 bases from V and 3 bases from J; bases unmatched to any gene: 4. The CDR3 length is 15 residues. The chain's CDR3 is CASSYRTGGVYEQYF. The CDR3 DNA is TGTGCCAGCAGTTACCGGACAGGGGGAGTCTACGAGCAGTACTTC.

A single count supports this clone. The chain recombines TRBV20-1 with TRBJ1-3; D gene ambiguous. Trimming shortened V by 4 bases and J by 2 bases, and 3 bases separated the two germline ends. Germline V gives CDR1 DFQATT, CDR2 SNEGSKA (reference sequence). The CDR3 is 11 residues long. DNA of the CDR3: TGCAGTGCTATCACTGGAAACACCATATATTTT. Translating gives CSAITGNTIYF.

The CDR3 loop is CASSHGTSGTTDTQYF. CDR3 bases: TGTGCCAGCAGCCACGGGACTAGCGGTACCACAGATACGCAGTATTTT. The chain recombines TRBV6-6 with TRBJ2-3, with 11 bases matching TRBD2. Germline loops: CDR1 MNHNY, CDR2 SVGAGI (reference sequence). Trimming at V came to 6 bases and at J to 2 bases, leaving 7 bases not matched to a gene. The CDR3 runs to 16 residues.

The rearrangement links TRBV10-1 to TRBJ2-7; 9 bases fit TRBD1. Per germline, CDR1 WNHNN and CDR2 SYGVQD (reference sequence). After removal of 5 bases from V and 7 bases from J, the junction contained 12 bases not matched to a gene. The length of the CDR3 is 15 residues. The CDR3 protein is CASSSNRDRVGEQYF. CDR3 nucleotides: TGCGCCAGCAGTTCTAACCGGGACAGGGTTGGTGAGCAGTACTTC.

Comments on this clone: Mismatch with germline at one junction end may stem from a read error. V and J are TRBV10-3 and TRBJ2-6, with D perhaps given as TRBD1 or TRBD2 (7 bases each). CDR1 ENHRY and CDR2 SYGVKD come from the germline V gene. This CDR3 spans 15 amino acids. The CDR3 bases are TGTGCCGTCAGGGGAGGGGGCGCTGGGGCCAACGTCCTGACTTTC. Amino acids: CAVRGGGAGANVLTF.

The V call is TRBV7-9, the J call TRBJ1-4; TRBD1 agrees at 11 bases. J lost 0 bases, V lost 5 bases, and 5 bases had no gene match. The germline V gene has CDR1 SEHNR and CDR2 FQNEAQ (reference sequence). CDR3 length equals 17 residues. This CDR3 is CASSGTGGTTTNEKLFF. The CDR3 region has the DNA TGTGCCAGCAGCGGGACAGGGGGAACTACAACTAATGAAAAACTGTTTTTT.

The rearrangement links TRBV18 to TRBJ2-7; the D gene is possibly TRBD2 (5 bases). CDR1 is KGHSH and CDR2 is LQKENI in the germline V gene. This CDR3 has 11 residues. V lost 6 bases, J lost 3 bases, and 6 bases lay in between. DNA for the CDR3: TGTGCCAGCTCCCGGGACTACGAGCAGTACTTC. It is translated as CASSRDYEQYF.

This chain connects TRBV7-9 to TRBJ1-3; a possible D gene is TRBD1 (5 bases). The CDR3 covers 14 residues. Per the germline V gene, CDR1 is SEHNR and CDR2 is FQNEAQ (reference sequence). V was trimmed by 4 bases and J by 6 bases, leaving 13 bases between them. CDR3 loop: CASSSDMRENTIYF. The DNA for the CDR3 is TGTGCCAGCAGCTCGGACATGCGGGAAAACACCATATATTTT. Filled out from reference TRBV7-9 and TRBJ1-3, the complete variable domain reads DTGVSQNPRHKITKRGQNVTFRCDPISEHNRLYWYRQTLGQGPEFLTYFQNEAQLEKSRLLSDRFSAERPKGSFSTLEIQRTEQGDSAMYLCASSSDMRENTIYFGEGSWLTVV.

Only a few counts were recorded for this clone. CDR3 in amino acids: CASSLPSGYQYF. The CDR3, as DNA: TGCGCCAGCAGCTTACCGAGCGGATACCAATACTTC. This chain joins TRBV5-1 and TRBJ2-7; TRBD2 might be the D (5 bases). The CDR3 sequence is 12 residues long. V was clipped by 2 bases and J by 13 bases, with 16 bases between them. Looked up from germline, CDR1 is SGHRS and CDR2 is YFSETQ.

The rearrangement uses TRBV29-1 and TRBJ2-3; 7 nucleotides align to TRBD1. The CDR3 is 17 residues long. Germline CDR1 reads SQVTM; CDR2 reads ANQGSEA. Germline trimming cut 4 bases from V and 0 bases from J; bases unmatched to any gene: 13. DNA for the CDR3: TGCAGCGTTGTCCCACTCCGGGACAGAGAAAGCACAGATACGCAGTATTTT. This gives the protein CSVVPLRDRESTDTQYF.

In this sample, this clone turned up once. The chain employs TRBV28 and TRBJ1-4; D remains ambiguous. The V end lost 2 bases, the J end lost 0 bases, and 7 bases lay between the germline ends. The CDR3 is 15 amino acids. Germline-derived CDR1 and CDR2 are MDHEN and SYDVKM. The CDR3 DNA reads as TGTGCCAGCAGTTTAGTACCTGCAACTAATGAAAAACTGTTTTTT. Translation gives CASSLVPATNEKLFF.

This sequence joins TRBV5-6 and TRBJ2-2; D unclear. The CDR3 consists of 14 residues. V dropped 0 bases and J dropped 1 base, with 4 bases sitting between them. CDR1 is SGHDT and CDR2 is YYEEEE in the germline V gene. This CDR3 reads CASSLGLNTGELFF. The CDR3 DNA sequence: TGTGCCAGCAGCTTGGGACTGAACACCGGGGAGCTGTTTTTT.

This sequence joins TRBV19 and TRBJ1-1, with a weak D call TRBD1 (5 bases). The CDR3 is 15 residues long. Germline loops: CDR1 LNHDA, CDR2 SQIVND (reference sequence). Trimming left V 3 bases short and J 8 bases short, with 19 bases between. CDR3 loop: CASSMGRPGRAEAFF. CDR3 nucleotides: TGTGCCAGTAGTATGGGGCGCCCAGGGAGGGCAGAAGCTTTCTTT.

This chain connects TRBV11-2 to TRBJ2-7; D uncertain. CDR3 length equals 13 residues. Trimming took off 9 bases at V and 5 bases at J, with 17 bases between the two ends. CDR1 SGHAT and CDR2 FQNNGV come from the germline V gene. In DNA form, the CDR3 reads TGTGCCAGGTCCTTGGGTAGGGTCCACGAGCAGTACTTC. This encodes CARSLGRVHEQYF.

CDR3: CASSQDPGPYGYTF. CDR3 coding DNA: TGCGCCAGCAGCCAAGATCCAGGTCCGTATGGCTACACCTTC. V and J are TRBV4-1 and TRBJ1-2, with no clear D. The CDR3 length is 14 residues. Deletions cut 0 bases from V and 5 bases from J, with 10 bases between. Germline V gene data show CDR1 as MGHRA and CDR2 as YSYEKL.